Sequencing of this T cell receptor beta chain was carried out in a study of T-cell memory formation after mild COVID-19. Across the study: Clusters were largely donor specific.

TCRdb reanalysed the 5' RACE reads using MiXCR and keeps one entry per CDR3 protein. The table shows about 240,000 distinct CDR3 sequences, with 8% to 10% occurring only once. The study, taken as a whole, reports: Some SARS-CoV-2-responding clones were already detected in memory before infection.

The V gene's germline CDR1 is SGHVS and CDR2 FNYEAQ. CDR3 length equals 16 residues. The junction had 7 bases not matched to a gene; V was cut back by 3 bases and J by 5 bases. This clonotype was observed a few times. Its antigen is still unknown. Sequencing was done on a sample of PBMCs or a T cell subset sorted from them (not recorded which). This chain links TRBV7-6 with TRBJ2-5, with TRBD2 matching 12 bases. The TCR originated in a man aged 18 to 30 who had mild COVID-19 (a few samples of this study predate the infection). Cell type and time point are not known. The CDR3 here is CASSFSSGGAGETQYF. In DNA form, the CDR3 reads TGTGCCAGCAGCTTCTCTAGCGGGGGGGCAGGGGAGACCCAGTACTTC.